This T cell receptor (beta chain) was documented in a study of shared clonotypes between healthy human individuals. The CDR3 runs 15 residues. CDR1 and CDR2 from the germline V gene are SEHNR and FQNEAQ (reference sequence). The junction had 4 bases not matched to a gene; V was cut back by 5 bases and J by 4 bases. Only one count was recorded for this clone. Assay: immunoSEQ multiplex PCR; the TCRdb copy retains only in-frame clones and omits some. Here the sample spans 550,000 to 750,000 clones, around 95% being singletons. Naive CD8 cells comprised CD45RO-negative, CCR7-positively selected cells, excluding terminally differentiated effector memory CD45RA+ cells.

The chain couples TRBV7-9 to TRBJ1-5, with TRBD1 matching 11 bases. This sequence originates from a woman in her 30s in good health. The sequenced sample was naive CD8+ T cells sorted from blood. CDR3 sequence: CASSRTGGANQPQHF. CDR3 coding DNA: TGTGCCAGCAGCCGGACAGGGGGCGCAAATCAGCCCCAGCATTTT.